The 20 T cell receptor beta chains below come from one sample, sequenced in a study of T cell responses to AZD1222 COVID-19 vaccine. The repertoire was sequenced with immunoSEQ multiplex PCR; TCRdb's copy has only in-frame clones and lacks some. The repertoire includes about 69,000 clones, less than 90% of them detected once, and approximately 23% sits in the top ten. Sequences were derived from peripheral blood, sampled 28 days after the second AZD1222 dose. Every receptor here comes from an adult who received the AZD1222 COVID-19 vaccine.

The chain recombines TRBV27 with TRBJ1-6; D not certain. The CDR3 spans 18 residues. V lost 2 bases and J lost 7, with 21 bases in between. Germline V gives CDR1 MNHEY, CDR2 SMNVEV (reference sequence). CDR3 coding DNA: TGTGCCAGCAGTTTAATAGGTGGACGTACGGCTCAGAATTCACCCCTCCACTTT. This sequence encodes CASSLIGGRTAQNSPLHF.

This chain links TRBV11-3 with TRBJ2-2; possible D gene TRBD2, 5 bases. Per the germline V gene, CDR1 is SGHNT and CDR2 is YENEEA. V gave up 4 bases and J gave up 6 bases, with 12 bases separating them. The CDR3 sequence is 14 residues long. CDR3 bases: TGTGCCAGCAGCTCTCGGCTGGGAGCCGGGGAGCTGTTTTTT. Its translation is CASSSRLGAGELFF. Full variable domain (outside the CDR3, taken from reference TRBV11-3 and TRBJ2-2): EAGVVQSPRYKIIEKKQPVAFWCNPISGHNTLYWYLQNLGQGPELLIRYENEEAVDDSQLPKDRFSAERLKGVDSTLKIQPAELGDSAVYLCASSSRLGAGELFFGEGSRLTVL.

This clone was recorded a few times. The gene calls are TRBV12-3 or TRBV12-4 and TRBJ1-2; D is uncertain. The V and J ends lost 5 bases and 4 bases respectively, with 11 bases between them. The CDR3 has 13 amino acids. The CDR3 spells CASSPTTVYGYTF. The CDR3 DNA follows: TGTGCCAGCAGTCCTACAACAGTCTATGGCTACACCTTC.

This clone was recorded only once. The V gene is TRBV5-1, the J gene TRBJ2-7; 8 bases agree with TRBD2. Germline lookup yields CDR1 SGHRS and CDR2 YFSETQ. J lost 1 base, V lost 5 bases, and 2 bases had no gene match. The CDR3 contains 13 residues. CDR3 sequence: CASRTSASYEQYF. DNA of the CDR3: TGCGCCAGCAGGACTAGCGCGTCCTACGAGCAGTACTTC.

The J gene is TRBJ1-1, the V gene TRBV30; 8 nucleotides align to TRBD1. The CDR3 is 14 amino acids. V lost 0 bases and J lost 11; bases outside the gene matches: 11. Germline V gene data show CDR1 as GTSNPN and CDR2 as SVGIG (reference sequence). CDR3 nucleotides: TGTGCCTGGAGTGTCCTCTTATCACAGGGGGACGCTTTCTTT. It is translated as CAWSVLLSQGDAFF.

The V gene is TRBV6-5, the J gene TRBJ2-7, with a weak D call TRBD1 (6 bases). CDR3 length equals 15 residues. Germline loops: CDR1 MNHEY, CDR2 SVGAGI. Trimming took 3 bases from V and 4 from J, leaving 16 bases between them. CDR3 nucleotide sequence: TGTGCCAGCAGTTATGGCCGACGAACAGGGTACGAGCAGTACTTC. Amino acids: CASSYGRRTGYEQYF.

This clone has only a few counts. The chain has TRBV21-1 and TRBJ2-7; the table's D call, TRBD1, has no DNA check behind it. TRBV21-1 is a known pseudogene. The CDR3 extends over 13 amino acids. This CDR3 is CASSMTVTYEQYF. The CDR3 DNA reads as TGTGCCAGCAGCATGACAGTAACCTACGAGCAGTACTTC.

The chain recombines TRBV3-1 (or the pseudogene TRBV3-2) with TRBJ2-7, with D possibly being TRBD1 (6 bases). The CDR3 sequence is 14 residues long. Trimming took 4 bases from V and 7 from J, leaving 17 bases between them. The germline gives CDR1 LGHDT, CDR2 YNNKEL (reference sequence). The CDR3 loop is CASSPSDRKGEQYF. In DNA form, the CDR3 reads TGTGCCAGCAGCCCATCCGACAGGAAAGGGGAGCAGTACTTC.

This chain joins TRBV5-4 and TRBJ2-1; 10 nucleotides line up with TRBD1. The germline CDR1 and CDR2 sequences are SGHNT and YYREEE (reference sequence). V trimming: 4 bases; J trimming: 4 bases; junction bases outside the gene matches: 8. The CDR3 is 16 amino acids. This chain's CDR3 is CASSPDRQGAYNEQFF. As DNA, the CDR3 is TGTGCCAGCAGCCCTGATCGACAGGGGGCATACAATGAGCAGTTCTTC.

This chain joins TRBV5-4 and TRBJ1-1, with TRBD1 as a possible D gene (6 bases). Germline CDR1 and CDR2: SGHNT and YYREEE (reference sequence). The germline V and J ends were trimmed by 4 bases and 1 base, with 11 bases remaining between them. This CDR3 contains 14 residues. CDR3 nucleotide sequence: TGTGCCAGCAGCCCCAGGGGTGGGAACACTGAAGCTTTCTTT. Its translation: CASSPRGGNTEAFF.

V and J are TRBV18 and TRBJ2-7; TRBD2 aligns across 8 bases. The CDR3 consists of 17 residues. Germline loops: CDR1 KGHSH, CDR2 LQKENI. The ends lost 3 bases at V and 0 bases at J; junction bases unmatched: 10. Written as DNA, the CDR3 is TGTGCCAGCTCACCTCTTAGCGGGGCCACCCGCTCCTACGAGCAGTACTTC. It is translated as CASSPLSGATRSYEQYF.

V is TRBV7-3 and J is TRBJ1-6; weak D call: TRBD1 (5 bases). Germline CDR1 and CDR2: SGHTA and FQGTGA. CDR3 size: 14 residues. V dropped 1 base and J dropped 7 bases, with 8 bases sitting between them. CDR3 coding DNA: TGTGCCAGCAGCTTAAGAGGGGAAAATTCACCCCTCCACTTT. This codes for CASSLRGENSPLHF.

The J gene is TRBJ2-5, the V gene TRBV18; D is perhaps TRBD2 (7 bases). The V end lost 3 bases, the J end lost 2 bases, and 10 bases lay between the germline ends. CDR1 and CDR2 (germline): KGHSH, LQKENI. The CDR3 loop spans 14 amino acids. The CDR3: CASSPRGRQETQYF. As DNA, the CDR3 is TGTGCCAGCTCACCGCGGGGGCGACAAGAGACCCAGTACTTC.

The chain links TRBV29-1 to TRBJ1-1, with 7 bases that match TRBD1. CDR3 length: 12 amino acids. Per the germline V gene, CDR1 is SQVTM and CDR2 is ANQGSEA. With V trimmed by 6 bases and J by 8 bases, 9 bases remained unmatched. The CDR3 region is CSVRQTGMEAFF. CDR3 coding DNA: TGCAGCGTCCGTCAGACAGGGATGGAAGCTTTCTTT.

The rearrangement joins TRBV4-1 to TRBJ2-1; TRBD2 matches 10 bases. Germline-derived CDR1 and CDR2 are MGHRA and YSYEKL. V lost 4 bases, J lost 9 bases, and 6 bases stayed unmatched. The CDR3 extends over 14 amino acids. CDR3 sequence (DNA): TGCGCCAGCAGCCGCCTAGCGGGAGTCGTTGAGCAGTTCTTC. Residues: CASSRLAGVVEQFF.

The CDR3 loop is CASSLESPPPLHF. In DNA form, the CDR3 reads TGTGCCAGCAGCTTAGAAAGTCCGCCACCCCTCCACTTT. The chain couples TRBV7-9 to TRBJ1-6; no clear D gene. Trimming stripped 1 base from V and 11 bases from J, with 9 bases between. There are 13 residues in the CDR3. Germline CDR1 is SEHNR and CDR2 is FQNEAQ (reference sequence).

The V and J genes are TRBV5-1 and TRBJ2-7; D remains ambiguous. Trimming removed 0 bases from V and 2 bases from J, with 9 bases in between. Germline loops: CDR1 SGHRS, CDR2 YFSETQ. This CDR3 is built from 14 residues. CDR3 DNA sequence: TGCGCCAGCAGCTTGGGCGTCAACACCTACGAGCAGTACTTC. Its protein is CASSLGVNTYEQYF.

The gene calls are TRBV29-1 and TRBJ1-2; 8 bases are a match to TRBD1. V trimming: 7 bases; J trimming: 3 bases; junction bases outside the gene matches: 7. Germline CDR1 reads SQVTM; CDR2 reads ANQGSEA. The length of the CDR3 is 13 residues. Here the CDR3 reads CSAAAGGDYGYTF. In nucleotides, the CDR3 is TGCAGCGCTGCTGCAGGGGGCGACTATGGCTACACCTTC.

The CDR3 protein is CASSPRDRGLEAFF. In DNA form, the CDR3 reads TGTGCCAGCTCACCCCGGGACAGGGGGCTGGAAGCTTTCTTT. The chain employs TRBV18 and TRBJ1-1; the match to TRBD1 covers 12 bases. The ends lost 3 bases at V and 8 bases at J; junction bases unmatched: 4. The length of the CDR3 is 14 residues. CDR1 and CDR2 from the germline V gene are KGHSH and LQKENI.

The chain carries TRBV11-1 and TRBJ1-1; no clear D. V lost 5 bases and J 0 bases, leaving 10 bases between the germline ends. CDR3 size: 14 residues. CDR1 is SGHAT and CDR2 is FQDESV in the germline V gene (reference sequence). This chain's CDR3 is CASSQGLLNTEAFF. In DNA, the CDR3 is TGTGCCAGCAGCCAAGGACTCCTGAACACTGAAGCTTTCTTT.